A single sample is the source of the 18 T cell receptor beta chains below, sequenced in a study of Ad26.COV2.S vaccination and SARS-CoV-2 variants. Sequencing was performed with immunoSEQ multiplex PCR; in TCRdb, only in-frame clones are kept and a portion is missing. The sample holds under 500,000 clones; around 92% are singletons and the top ten take under 2%. Treatment described: about 20 received Ad26.COV2.S at low or high dose, single or two shots; roughly five received placebo; per-sample allocation not given. Samples came from day 63 after the first vaccine or placebo injection. Material: peripheral blood, obtained in a trial of Ad26.COV2.S vaccine versus placebo. The source of these receptors is a person aged 18-60 years who received the Ad26.COV2.S COVID-19 vaccine or a placebo.

This clone was counted a single time. V gene TRBV7-9 combines with J gene TRBJ2-7; D may correspond to TRBD1 or TRBD2 (5 bases each). This CDR3 contains 16 residues. CDR1 and CDR2 from the germline V gene are SEHNR and FQNEAQ (reference sequence). The V end lost 0 bases, the J end lost 5 bases, and 17 bases lay between the germline ends. CDR3 amino acids: CASSLARGAAKDEQYF. The DNA of the CDR3 is TGTGCCAGCAGCTTAGCGAGGGGAGCCGCGAAAGACGAGCAGTACTTC.

V and J are TRBV18 and TRBJ2-5, with a possible D match to TRBD1 (5 bases). The CDR3 runs to 14 residues. The ends were cut back, 2 bases at V and 1 base at J, with 8 bases in the middle. Germline V CDR1 and CDR2: KGHSH, LQKENI. The CDR3 DNA reads as TGTGCCAGCTCACCAGGACAACCCCAAGAGACCCAGTACTTC. It codes for CASSPGQPQETQYF.

The rearrangement uses TRBV19 and TRBJ2-3; 7 bases are shared with TRBD2. The V gene's germline CDR1 is LNHDA and CDR2 SQIVND (reference sequence). V shed 3 bases, J shed 3 bases, and the junction held 3 bases outside the gene matches. The CDR3 consists of 14 residues. CDR3 in amino acids: CASSMWRGTDTQYF. In DNA form, the CDR3 reads TGTGCCAGTAGTATGTGGCGGGGGACAGATACGCAGTATTTT.

There are many counts of this clone. The rearrangement links TRBV6-5 to TRBJ1-6, with TRBD1 matching over 11 bases. Germline V lookup: CDR1 MNHEY, CDR2 SVGAGI. The J segment lost 11 bases and the V segment lost 8 bases, leaving 11 bases of the junction unmatched. The CDR3 sequence is 15 residues long. The DNA for the CDR3 is TGTGCCAGCGTGGTACGGACAGGGGGCAGAGCACCCCTCCACTTT. Its translation: CASVVRTGGRAPLHF.

V is TRBV4-1 and J is TRBJ2-3, with 8 bases matching TRBD2. The length of the CDR3 is 16 residues. Per germline, CDR1 MGHRA and CDR2 YSYEKL. The ends lost 2 bases at V and 4 bases at J; junction bases unmatched: 8. The CDR3 here is CASSQPAGGRADTQYF. The DNA for the CDR3 is TGCGCCAGCAGCCAACCCGCGGGGGGCAGGGCAGATACGCAGTATTTT.

This chain links TRBV5-4 with TRBJ1-2; D is unresolved. V shed 4 bases and J shed 8 bases, with 18 bases lying between them. From germline, CDR1 is SGHNT and CDR2 YYREEE (reference sequence). The CDR3 runs to 14 residues. CDR3: CASSPLDRAGGYTF. The CDR3 DNA reads TGTGCCAGCAGCCCTCTGGACCGGGCGGGGGGCTACACCTTC.

This rearrangement joins TRBV19 to TRBJ2-2; the D gene is possibly TRBD2 (5 bases). The CDR3 loop spans 14 amino acids. The germline gives CDR1 LNHDA, CDR2 SQIVND (reference sequence). Trimming shortened V by 3 bases and J by 2 bases, and 7 bases separated the two germline ends. CDR3 in DNA: TGTGCCAGTAGTATGGGAGAAAACACCGGGGAGCTGTTTTTT. It is translated as CASSMGENTGELFF. The full variable domain, completed using reference TRBV19 and TRBJ2-2, is DGGITQSPKYLFRKEGQNVTLSCEQNLNHDAMYWYRQDPGQGLRLIYYSQIVNDFQKGDIAEGYSVSREKKESFPLTVTSAQKNPTAFYLCASSMGENTGELFFGEGSRLTVL.

J is TRBJ1-5 and V is TRBV5-6, with D tentatively TRBD1 (6 bases). The germline V gene encodes CDR1 SGHDT and CDR2 YYEEEE. V was shortened by 1 base and J by 1 base, with 9 bases between the two germline ends. The CDR3 runs 15 residues. The CDR3 nucleotides read TGTGCCAGCAGCTTGTGGGGGGCGAGCAATCAGCCCCAGCATTTT. Translating it yields CASSLWGASNQPQHF.

The chain links TRBV6-6 to TRBJ1-4; weak D call: TRBD1 (6 bases). Germline lookup yields CDR1 MNHNY and CDR2 SVGAGI (reference sequence). V lost 2 bases and J 2 bases, leaving 9 bases between the germline ends. The CDR3 loop spans 15 amino acids. DNA for the CDR3: TGTGCCAGCAGTTACGCAGGGGCCACTAATGAAAAACTGTTTTTT. Translating gives CASSYAGATNEKLFF.

The rearrangement links TRBV7-9 to TRBJ2-2; 11 bases align to TRBD2. This CDR3 is built from 17 residues. Germline assignment: CDR1 SEHNR and CDR2 FQNEAQ (reference sequence). Trimming took 3 bases from V and 2 from J; bases not matched to a gene: 5. CDR3 amino acids: CASSFWLAGGNTGELFF. CDR3 in DNA: TGTGCCAGCAGCTTTTGGCTAGCGGGGGGTAACACCGGGGAGCTGTTTTTT.

V and J are TRBV18 and TRBJ1-4, with TRBD1 matching over 7 bases. CDR3 length: 17 residues. V trimming: 5 bases; J trimming: 0 bases; junction bases outside the gene matches: 9. CDR1 and CDR2 from the germline V gene are KGHSH and LQKENI. This chain's CDR3 is CASSVSGTAATNEKLFF. The CDR3 DNA reads TGTGCCAGCTCAGTTTCCGGGACAGCTGCAACTAATGAAAAACTGTTTTTT.

The genes are TRBV7-6 and TRBJ2-5; TRBD2 is a possible D gene (6 bases). Trimming took off 1 base at V and 1 base at J, with 10 bases between the two ends. The CDR3 consists of 15 residues. Per germline, CDR1 SGHVS and CDR2 FNYEAQ. CDR3 in DNA: TGTGCCAGCAGCTTAGTCGGACTACTCCAAGAGACCCAGTACTTC. Translated, it gives CASSLVGLLQETQYF.

The V call is TRBV28, the J call TRBJ2-1; the match to TRBD2 covers 7 bases. The germline V gene has CDR1 MDHEN and CDR2 SYDVKM. Losses at the gene ends were 5 bases for V and 4 bases for J; bases not matched to a gene: 20. This CDR3 spans 19 amino acids. CDR3: CASSLTFTGGRSLYNEQFF. CDR3 DNA: TGTGCCAGCAGTCTCACCTTTACCGGGGGGAGAAGCTTATACAATGAGCAGTTCTTC.

In nucleotides, the CDR3 is TGTGCCAGCAAGAGCGGGGGGGCAAATGAGCAGTTCTTC. Translating it yields CASKSGGANEQFF. The chain is built from TRBV9 and TRBJ2-1, with 10 bases fitting TRBD2. The length of the CDR3 is 13 residues. Trimming cost V 6 bases and J 7 bases; bases outside gene matches: 4. Germline assignment: CDR1 SGDLS and CDR2 YYNGEE.

This clone has only one observation. The chain combines TRBV10-1 with TRBJ2-3, with 7 bases fitting TRBD1. V trimming: 3 bases; J trimming: 3 bases; junction bases outside the gene matches: 6. Germline V gene lookup returns CDR1 WNHNN and CDR2 SYGVQD (reference sequence). This CDR3 region has 15 residues. The CDR3 region is CASSDRDRYTDTQYF. The CDR3 nucleotides read TGCGCCAGCAGTGACCGGGACAGATATACAGATACGCAGTATTTT.

The chain uses TRBV18 and TRBJ1-2, with TRBD1 matching 9 bases. Germline assignment: CDR1 KGHSH and CDR2 LQKENI. The length of the CDR3 is 14 residues. Trimming cost V 0 bases and J 7 bases; bases outside gene matches: 3. The CDR3 sequence is CASSPPRQGVGYTF. CDR3 bases: TGTGCCAGCTCACCACCCAGACAGGGGGTTGGCTACACCTTC.

This sequence joins TRBV7-2 and TRBJ1-2; tentative D call: TRBD1 (5 bases). The CDR3 spans 14 residues. The germline V gene encodes CDR1 SGHTA and CDR2 FQGNSA. Trimming took 1 base from V and 0 from J, leaving 6 bases between them. CDR3 nucleotides: TGTGCCAGCAGCTTAGACAGGACTAACTATGGCTACACCTTC. Residues: CASSLDRTNYGYTF.

The rearrangement links TRBV7-2 to TRBJ1-5, with a possible D match to TRBD1 (6 bases). Germline loops: CDR1 SGHTA, CDR2 FQGNSA. The CDR3 loop spans 15 amino acids. Deletions cut 0 bases from V and 6 bases from J, with 12 bases between. The CDR3 DNA sequence: TGTGCCAGCAGCTTAGCGGGGCAGGGGAGTCAGCCCCAGCATTTT. Encoded protein: CASSLAGQGSQPQHF.